What follows describes a single TCR beta chain. Its target is unknown. This sample was included in a study of post-analysis software for immune sequencing data. Overall study: Courses of disease covered relapsing-remitting, secondary progressive and progressive-relapsing multiple sclerosis.

The CDR3 totals 14 residues. V was cut by 1 base and J by 7 bases, with 14 bases left in between. Germline loops: CDR1 SGHTA, CDR2 FQGNSA. The authors incorporated unique molecular identifiers into the TCR beta cDNA libraries. Yield was around 500,000 cDNA molecules from approximately 0.91 to 9.4 million T cells. TCRdb called the PCR reads again in MiXCR, with one record for every CDR3 protein. The sample contains approximately 770,000 distinct CDR3 sequences, 35% to 55% of which appear only once. Notes on the study in general: Roughly 5 TRBV segments occurring more often in patients than controls included TRBV5-6, TRBV5-1 and TRBV20-1. Strong co-clustering by F measure linked samples that shared a preparation batch.

Material: blood. The clonotype comes from a girl between 5 and 17 years old with multiple sclerosis. The J gene is TRBJ2-7, the V gene TRBV7-2; a weak D match, TRBD1 (8 bases). CDR3 region: CASSLDRGGSEQYF. DNA of the CDR3: TGTGCCAGCAGCTTAGACAGGGGGGGGTCGGAGCAGTACTTC.